This T cell receptor (beta chain) was captured in a study of blood T cells in healthy people across ages. Germline assignment: CDR1 SGHVS and CDR2 FNYEAQ. The CDR3 runs to 14 residues. This clonotype was seen only a few times. It was with a sample-barcoded 5' primer and a J-beta primer mix that a second PCR of roughly 7 to 12 cycles was run. Every cDNA was tagged by a template-switch adaptor with 12 random nucleotides. Via MiXCR, TCRdb re-called the 5' RACE reads, giving one row per CDR3 protein. The sample includes about a million distinct CDR3 sequences, around two fifths of them seen just once. The sequence was obtained from a man aged 18 to 29 in good health. This rearrangement joins TRBV7-6 to TRBJ2-7; 8 bases match TRBD1. The DNA end is more similar to TRBJ2-4, so the J call may be wrong. Sequencing was performed on blood. DNA for the CDR3: TGTGCCAGCAGCGAGACAGGGGTTACGGACATTCAGTACTTC. This sequence encodes CASSETGVTDIQYF.